The present entry profiles one T cell receptor beta chain with its context. Its antigen is unidentified. TCR alpha and TCR beta cDNA libraries carrying sample barcodes and UMIs were produced by 5'RACE using constant-segment primers. MiXCR, applied by TCRdb to the 5' RACE reads, yields one record per CDR3 protein. The table lists approximately 290,000 distinct CDR3 sequences, less than 20% of them singletons. The data belong to a study of T-cell memory formation after mild COVID-19. At the level of the study: In these data, TCR clusters were largely donor specific.

Study outcomes and limitations: Contracting CD4+ clones lay largely in CM and EM, with CD8+ ones residing in EMRA.

The CDR3 contains 13 residues. Trimming pared 0 bases from V and 8 bases from J, leaving 11 bases between. Germline CDR1 reads SGHRS; CDR2 reads YFSETQ. The rearrangement links TRBV5-1 to TRBJ1-2, with TRBD1 as a possible D gene (6 bases). This clonotype was obtained from a man between 18 and 35 years old who had mild COVID-19 (a few samples of this study predate the infection). Cell type and time point are not known. Input material: PBMCs or a T cell subset sorted from them (not recorded which). This CDR3 reads CASSLDGGRGYTF. CDR3 bases: TGCGCCAGCAGCTTGGACGGGGGGCGAGGCTACACCTTC.